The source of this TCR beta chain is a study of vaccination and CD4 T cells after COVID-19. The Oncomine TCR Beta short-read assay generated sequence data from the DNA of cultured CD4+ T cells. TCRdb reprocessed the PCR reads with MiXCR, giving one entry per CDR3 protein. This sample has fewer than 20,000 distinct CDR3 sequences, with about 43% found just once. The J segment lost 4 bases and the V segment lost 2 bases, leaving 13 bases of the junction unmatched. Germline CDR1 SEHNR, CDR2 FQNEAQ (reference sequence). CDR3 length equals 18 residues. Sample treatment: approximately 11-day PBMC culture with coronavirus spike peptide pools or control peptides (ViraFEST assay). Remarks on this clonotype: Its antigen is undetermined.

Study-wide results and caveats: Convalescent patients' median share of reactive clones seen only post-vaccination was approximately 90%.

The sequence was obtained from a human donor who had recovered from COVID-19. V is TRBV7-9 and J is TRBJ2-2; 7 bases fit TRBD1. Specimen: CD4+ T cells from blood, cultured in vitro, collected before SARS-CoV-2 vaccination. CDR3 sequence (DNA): TGTGCCAGCAGCTTAAGCCCGGGACAGCCTGGGGGCACCGGGGAGCTGTTTTTT. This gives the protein CASSLSPGQPGGTGELFF.